One sample yielded the 6 T cell receptor beta chains listed below, sequenced in a study of T cells in Graves' hyperthyroidism and ophthalmopathy. What was amplified from RNA transcripts were TCR beta CDR3 regions. The TCR CDR3 was amplified in a first-round RT-PCR using the HTBI primer set. TCRdb passed the multiplex PCR reads through MiXCR, listing each CDR3 protein once. The top ten clones hold more than 7% of a sample with hundreds of thousands of distinct CDR3 sequences, just under 45% of them seen once. The sample comprised peripheral blood or thyroid tissue (not recorded which). These receptors originate from an adult man with Graves' disease, either hyperthyroidism or ophthalmopathy (not recorded which).

The CDR3 loop is CASRRQENTGELFF. The CDR3 region has the DNA TGCGCCAGCAGAAGACAGGAGAACACCGGGGAGCTGTTTTTT. This chain links TRBV10-2 with TRBJ2-2; D is possibly TRBD1 (6 bases). Germline V lookup: CDR1 WSHSY, CDR2 SAAADI. V gave up 6 bases and J gave up 1 base, with 9 bases separating them. CDR3 size: 14 residues.

In regard to this clonotype: A read error may explain this, as a much larger clone is one base away. The rearrangement uses TRBV19 and TRBJ1-5; D remains ambiguous. The CDR3 has 16 amino acids. Germline V gene sequence: CDR1 LNHDA, CDR2 SQIVND (reference sequence). V lost 11 bases, J lost 4 bases, and 24 bases lay in between. The CDR3 bases are TGTGCCGGCCAGAACGAGGCGAACGCACCAAATCAGCCCCAGCATTTT. It codes for CAGQNEANAPNQPQHF.

This clonotype has more than one count but fewer than ten. The chain has TRBV20-1 and TRBJ2-5, with TRBD2 as a possible D gene (5 bases). The V end lost 1 base, the J end lost 4 bases, and 10 bases lay between the germline ends. CDR1 and CDR2 (germline): DFQATT, SNEGSKA (reference sequence). This CDR3 has 13 amino acids. The chain's CDR3 is CSARVWESETQYF. CDR3 DNA sequence: TGCAGTGCTAGAGTTTGGGAGTCAGAGACCCAGTACTTC.

The CDR3 nucleotides are TGTGCCAGCAGCGTGACCACAGATACGCAGTATTTT. Protein sequence: CASSVTTDTQYF. The V gene is TRBV7-8, the J gene TRBJ2-3; D is unclear. Germline-derived CDR1 and CDR2 are SGHVS and FQNEAQ. The CDR3 loop spans 12 amino acids. Trimming pared 5 bases from V and 2 bases from J, leaving 5 bases between.

The J gene is TRBJ2-5, the V gene TRBV6-6; 11 nucleotides match TRBD1. CDR3 length equals 17 residues. V lost 6 bases, J lost 2 bases, and 11 bases stayed unmatched. Per germline, CDR1 MNHNY and CDR2 SVGAGI (reference sequence). The CDR3 loop reads CASRERTGGAGQETQYF. CDR3 nucleotide sequence: TGTGCCAGCAGGGAGAGGACAGGGGGCGCAGGGCAAGAGACCCAGTACTTC.

This clonotype showed up just once. The CDR3 does not close with the conserved phenylalanine or tryptophan, likely indicating a read error. The CDR3 is CASSHPAGRETQYL. The CDR3 DNA reads as TGTGCCAGCAGCCACCCGGCAGGGAGAGAGACCCAGTACCTC. The V call is TRBV7-8, the J call TRBJ2-5; perhaps D is TRBD1 or TRBD2 (5 bases each). The CDR3 totals 14 residues. CDR1 and CDR2 (germline): SGHVS, FQNEAQ. Trimming removed 5 bases from V and 4 bases from J, with 14 bases in between.